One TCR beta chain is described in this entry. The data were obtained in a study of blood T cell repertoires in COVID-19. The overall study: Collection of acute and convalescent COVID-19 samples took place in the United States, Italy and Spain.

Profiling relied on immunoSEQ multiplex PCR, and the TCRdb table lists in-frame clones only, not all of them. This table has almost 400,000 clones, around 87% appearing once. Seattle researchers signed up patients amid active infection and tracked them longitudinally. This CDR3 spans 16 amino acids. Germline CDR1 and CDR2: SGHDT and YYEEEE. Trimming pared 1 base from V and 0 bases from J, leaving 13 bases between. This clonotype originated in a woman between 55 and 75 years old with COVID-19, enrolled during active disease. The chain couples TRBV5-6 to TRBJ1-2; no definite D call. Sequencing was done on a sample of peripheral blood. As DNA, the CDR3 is TGTGCCAGCAGCTTGCCTTTAGAGGGCTCTAACTATGGCTACACCTTC. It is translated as CASSLPLEGSNYGYTF.